The rows below give T cell receptor beta chains drawn from one sample of a study of response to subunit inactivated influenza vaccine. TCRdb fed the RT-PCR reads into MiXCR, producing one record per CDR3 protein. The repertoire has some 640,000 distinct CDR3 sequences, 14% of them found once; the top ten carry 5.5% to 8%. The sample in question was PBMCs from blood, obtained roughly 15 days before vaccination. Every receptor here comes from a man aged 50-59 years who received an inactivated influenza vaccine. Each CDR3 is given with its conserved first and last residue. Fields, in order: CDR3 DNA, CDR3 protein, clone size, CDR3 length, V gene, J gene, D gene. A D gene is named only where the DNA matches it firmly. Not every row has a clone size; where given, it reads once, few, many or a size class.

DNA: TGTGCCAGCAGCTTAGCAACGCTAGCGGGGGGGCGTTTGTTCAATGAGCAGTTCTTC
CDR3: CASSLATLAGGRLFNEQFF
size: few
length: 19
V: TRBV11-1
J: TRBJ2-1
D: TRBD2

DNA: TGTGCCAGCAGCCCAGCGGCTGGCTCCTACAATGAGCAGTTCTTC
CDR3: CASSPAAGSYNEQFF
size: .
length: 15
V: TRBV2
J: TRBJ2-1
D: .

DNA: TGCAGTGCACCAGTAGCGGGGCATAAAGAGACCCAGTACTTC
CDR3: CSAPVAGHKETQYF
size: few
length: 14
V: TRBV20-1
J: TRBJ2-5
D: TRBD2

DNA: TGTGCCAGCAGTCTGACTAGCGGGGGGTTGACAGATACGCAGTATTTT
CDR3: CASSLTSGGLTDTQYF
size: few
length: 16
V: TRBV6-1
J: TRBJ2-3
D: TRBD2

DNA: TGTGCCAGCAGCCGTGGAGGCCCTCGGGACAGGTTGACCTTC
CDR3: CASSRGGPRDRLTF
size: few
length: 14
V: TRBV6-1
J: TRBJ1-2
D: TRBD1

DNA: TGTGCCAGCAGCCTATCAGCCGGGACAGGGTGGGCCGGGGAGCTGTTTTTT
CDR3: CASSLSAGTGWAGELFF
size: few
length: 17
V: TRBV11-2
J: TRBJ2-2
D: TRBD1

DNA: TGCGCCAGCAGCTTGCGACAGGGGGCGGTAGATACGCAGTATTTT
CDR3: CASSLRQGAVDTQYF
size: .
length: 15
V: TRBV5-1
J: TRBJ2-3
D: TRBD1

DNA: TGCGCCAGCAGCATCCGACACAGGGGGCAGGAGACCCAGTACTTC
CDR3: CASSIRHRGQETQYF
size: few
length: 15
V: TRBV4-3
J: TRBJ2-5
D: TRBD1

DNA: TGTGCCAGCACCCCGATAGCGGGGGGGTCTCTCTCCGATACGCAGTATTTT
CDR3: CASTPIAGGSLSDTQYF
size: .
length: 17
V: TRBV6-1
J: TRBJ2-3
D: TRBD2

DNA: TGTGCCAGCTCACCACCAGTCAAGAGAGGCACCGGGGAGCTGTTTTTT
CDR3: CASSPPVKRGTGELFF
size: .
length: 16
V: TRBV18
J: TRBJ2-2
D: .

DNA: TGTGCCAGCAGTGAAGCCCGGGGGGGGAGCAATGAGCAGTTCTTC
CDR3: CASSEARGGSNEQFF
size: many
length: 15
V: TRBV6-1
J: TRBJ2-1
D: TRBD2

DNA: TGTGCCAGCACGACGGGGGCGGCCTACGAGCAGTACTTC
CDR3: CASTTGAAYEQYF
size: .
length: 13
V: TRBV6-2/TRBV6-3
J: TRBJ2-7
D: .

DNA: TGTGCCAGCAGTTATGAGCGACAGATTTTTAGCAATCAGCCCCAGCATTTT
CDR3: CASSYERQIFSNQPQHF
size: few
length: 17
V: TRBV6-5
J: TRBJ1-5
D: .

DNA: TGTGCCAGCAGCCCGAAGACTACTAACTATGGCTACACCTTC
CDR3: CASSPKTTNYGYTF
size: .
length: 14
V: TRBV7-2
J: TRBJ1-2
D: .

DNA: TGCAGTGCTAGGGACCTTCAGGGGGCTTCCTCCTACGAGCAGTACTTC
CDR3: CSARDLQGASSYEQYF
size: .
length: 16
V: TRBV20-1
J: TRBJ2-7
D: TRBD1

DNA: TGTGCCAGCAGTTACTCGACGAGACAGGGGGTGTTCTTC
CDR3: CASSYSTRQGVFF
size: .
length: 13
V: TRBV6-2/TRBV6-3
J: TRBJ2-1
D: TRBD1

DNA: TGTGCCAGCATGTACTACGGACAGGGGAACACCGGGGAGCTGTTTTTT
CDR3: CASMYYGQGNTGELFF
size: many
length: 16
V: TRBV6-5
J: TRBJ2-2
D: TRBD1

DNA: TGCAGTGCTAGAGATTTACAAACTCCCTCCTACAATGAGCAGTTCTTC
CDR3: CSARDLQTPSYNEQFF
size: .
length: 16
V: TRBV20-1
J: TRBJ2-1
D: .

DNA: TGCGCCAGCAGCCAAGATGCCGGGGGTAATGAAAAACTGTTTTTT
CDR3: CASSQDAGGNEKLFF
size: .
length: 15
V: TRBV4-1
J: TRBJ1-4
D: .

DNA: TGTGCCAGCAGTGCCCGACAGGGGCCGCACTCCTACTATGGCTACACCTTC
CDR3: CASSARQGPHSYYGYTF
size: .
length: 17
V: TRBV25-1
J: TRBJ1-2
D: TRBD1

DNA: TGCAGTGCCCGACTAGCGGGGGGCCTTGGGTTCTTC
CDR3: CSARLAGGLGFF
size: few
length: 12
V: TRBV20-1
J: TRBJ2-1
D: TRBD2

DNA: TGCTGTGCTCCCGGGACTAGCGGGAGGGCCAAGACAGATACGCAGTATTTT
CDR3: CCAPGTSGRAKTDTQYF
size: .
length: 17
V: TRBV20-1
J: TRBJ2-3
D: TRBD2

DNA: TGCGCCAGCAGCCAAGCCTTGTACCAAGAGACCCAGTACTTC
CDR3: CASSQALYQETQYF
size: .
length: 14
V: TRBV4-3
J: TRBJ2-5
D: .

DNA: TGTGCCAGCAGTTTATCGAGGGTCGGTCAGCCCCAGCATTTT
CDR3: CASSLSRVGQPQHF
size: few
length: 14
V: TRBV28
J: TRBJ1-5
D: .

DNA: TGCGCCAGCAGCTCGGGACAGGGGGCAGGAGATGGCTACACCTTC
CDR3: CASSSGQGAGDGYTF
size: many
length: 15
V: TRBV5-1
J: TRBJ1-2
D: TRBD1

DNA: TGCAGTGCCGCCATACGTTGGGGGTCGACTAATGAAAAACTGTTTTTT
CDR3: CSAAIRWGSTNEKLFF
size: .
length: 16
V: TRBV20-1
J: TRBJ1-4
D: .

DNA: TGTGCCAGCTCACCGTGGGGGCCGGCTGTCACCGGGGAGCTGTTTTTT
CDR3: CASSPWGPAVTGELFF
size: once
length: 16
V: TRBV18
J: TRBJ2-2
D: .

DNA: TGTGCCAGCAGCTTAAACTCCGGGGGTCCCGGGGAGCTGTTTTTT
CDR3: CASSLNSGGPGELFF
size: few
length: 15
V: TRBV7-2
J: TRBJ2-2
D: .

DNA: TGCAGTGCTAGAGATCCTTCAGGCCTGGGGCTATCCTACAATGAGCAGTTCTTC
CDR3: CSARDPSGLGLSYNEQFF
size: few
length: 18
V: TRBV20-1
J: TRBJ2-1
D: .

DNA: TGTGCCAGCAGCGGCTTAGCGGGAGGGACCACAGATACGCAGTATTTT
CDR3: CASSGLAGGTTDTQYF
size: few
length: 16
V: TRBV9
J: TRBJ2-3
D: TRBD2

DNA: TGTGCCAGCAGCGAAGGACAGGGGAGTGAAAAACTGTTTTTT
CDR3: CASSEGQGSEKLFF
size: few
length: 14
V: TRBV9
J: TRBJ1-4
D: TRBD1

DNA: TGCGCCAGCTTTAGAGGGACAGGAGGCTACGAGCAGTACTTC
CDR3: CASFRGTGGYEQYF
size: .
length: 14
V: TRBV5-1
J: TRBJ2-7
D: TRBD1

DNA: TGTGCCATCAATAAGGTAGCGGGGGGCCTTATCTACGAGCAGTACTTC
CDR3: CAINKVAGGLIYEQYF
size: .
length: 16
V: TRBV28
J: TRBJ2-7
D: TRBD2

DNA: TGCGCCAGCAGCCAAGGGGAGGCCGGGTCCTCTAATGAAAAACTGTTTTTT
CDR3: CASSQGEAGSSNEKLFF
size: .
length: 17
V: TRBV4-3
J: TRBJ1-4
D: .

DNA: TGTGCCAGCAGGCCGGGACAGGGAGCCTACAATGAGCAGTTCTTC
CDR3: CASRPGQGAYNEQFF
size: .
length: 15
V: TRBV6-1
J: TRBJ2-1
D: TRBD1

DNA: TGTGCCAGCAGCCCGGACGCCCCGGTGCAGTTCTTC
CDR3: CASSPDAPVQFF
size: few
length: 12
V: TRBV12-3/TRBV12-4
J: TRBJ2-1
D: .

DNA: TGTGCCAGCAGTTCTCCCGGACAGGGGGGTTACGAGCAGTACTTC
CDR3: CASSSPGQGGYEQYF
size: few
length: 15
V: TRBV6-5
J: TRBJ2-7
D: TRBD1

DNA: TGTGCCAGCAGTGTGGGACAGGTACTGAACACTGAAGCTTTCTTT
CDR3: CASSVGQVLNTEAFF
size: many
length: 15
V: TRBV12-3/TRBV12-4
J: TRBJ1-1
D: TRBD1

DNA: TGCGCCAGCAGCCAAGCTCCCAACACTGAAGCTTTCTTT
CDR3: CASSQAPNTEAFF
size: many
length: 13
V: TRBV4-1
J: TRBJ1-1
D: .

DNA: TGTGCCAGCAGCCAAGAGTCCTACCCCGACACAGATACGCAGTATTTT
CDR3: CASSQESYPDTDTQYF
size: .
length: 16
V: TRBV3-1
J: TRBJ2-3
D: .

DNA: TGCAGTGCTCCACAGAGGGGCGCGGGAGCAGATACGCAGTATTTT
CDR3: CSAPQRGAGADTQYF
size: .
length: 15
V: TRBV20-1
J: TRBJ2-3
D: TRBD2

DNA: TGTGCCAGCGCGAGGACAGGGGGCTCCCAAGAGACCCAGTACTTC
CDR3: CASARTGGSQETQYF
size: few
length: 15
V: TRBV6-1
J: TRBJ2-5
D: TRBD1

DNA: TGCGCCAGCAGCCAAGAGAGCGGGAGCAGCTCCTACAATGAGCAGTTCTTC
CDR3: CASSQESGSSSYNEQFF
size: few
length: 17
V: TRBV4-1
J: TRBJ2-1
D: TRBD2

DNA: TGCAGTATACAAGCGGGGGGGGTGAGCACAGATACGCAGTATTTT
CDR3: CSIQAGGVSTDTQYF
size: .
length: 15
V: TRBV29-1
J: TRBJ2-3
D: TRBD2

DNA: TGCAGTGCTAAGGAACACATGAACACTGAAGCTTTCTTT
CDR3: CSAKEHMNTEAFF
size: .
length: 13
V: TRBV20-1
J: TRBJ1-1
D: .

DNA: TGCGCCACCTTCCGCGGGGAGGTGAATGAGCAGTTCTTC
CDR3: CATFRGEVNEQFF
size: few
length: 13
V: TRBV5-1
J: TRBJ2-1
D: .

DNA: TGTGCCAGCACCAAGGACAGGGTACGCACCGGGGAGCTGTTTTTT
CDR3: CASTKDRVRTGELFF
size: few
length: 15
V: TRBV6-1
J: TRBJ2-2
D: TRBD1

DNA: TGTGCCAGCAGCTTAGACCCGGGAGTCTGGATTAAGTTCTTC
CDR3: CASSLDPGVWIKFF
size: few
length: 14
V: TRBV7-8
J: TRBJ2-1
D: .

DNA: TGCAGCGTTTCGACAGGGGGCCGAGAGACCCAGTACTTC
CDR3: CSVSTGGRETQYF
size: few
length: 13
V: TRBV29-1
J: TRBJ2-5
D: TRBD1